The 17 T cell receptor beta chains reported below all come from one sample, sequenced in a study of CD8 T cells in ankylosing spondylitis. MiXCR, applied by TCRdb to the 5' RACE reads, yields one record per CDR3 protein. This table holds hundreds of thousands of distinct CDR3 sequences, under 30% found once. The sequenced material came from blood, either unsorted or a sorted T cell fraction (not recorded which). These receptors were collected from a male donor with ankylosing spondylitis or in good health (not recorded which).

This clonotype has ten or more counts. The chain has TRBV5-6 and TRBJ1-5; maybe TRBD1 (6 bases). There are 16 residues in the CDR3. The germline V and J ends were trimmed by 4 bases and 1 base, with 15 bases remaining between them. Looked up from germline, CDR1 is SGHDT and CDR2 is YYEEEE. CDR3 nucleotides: TGTGCCAGCAGCATGGGGGGGGGCACGAGCAATCAGCCCCAGCATTTT. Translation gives CASSMGGGTSNQPQHF. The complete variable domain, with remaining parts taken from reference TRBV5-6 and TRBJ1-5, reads DAGVTQSPTHLIKTRGQQVTLRCSPKSGHDTVSWYQQALGQGPQFIFQYYEEEERQRGNFPDRFSGHQFPNYSSELNVNALLLGDSALYLCASSMGGGTSNQPQHFGDGTRLSIL.

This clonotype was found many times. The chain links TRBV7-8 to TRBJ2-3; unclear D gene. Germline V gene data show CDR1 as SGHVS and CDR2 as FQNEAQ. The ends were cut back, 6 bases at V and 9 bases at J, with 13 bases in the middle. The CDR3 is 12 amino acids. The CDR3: CASRRTRETQYF. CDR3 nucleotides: TGTGCCAGCAGGCGGACGCGAGAAACGCAGTATTTT. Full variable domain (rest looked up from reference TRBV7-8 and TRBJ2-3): GAGVSQSPRYKVAKRGQDVALRCDPISGHVSLFWYQQALGQGPEFLTYFQNEAQLDKSGLPSDRFFAERPEGSVSTLKIQRTQQEDSAVYLCASRRTRETQYFGPGTRLTVL.

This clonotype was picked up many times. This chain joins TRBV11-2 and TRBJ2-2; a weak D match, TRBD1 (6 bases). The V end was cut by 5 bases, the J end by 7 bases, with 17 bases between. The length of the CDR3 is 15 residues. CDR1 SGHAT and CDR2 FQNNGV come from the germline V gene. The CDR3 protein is CASSPGGKGVGELFF. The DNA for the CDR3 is TGTGCCAGCAGCCCAGGCGGCAAGGGGGTCGGGGAGCTGTTTTTT.

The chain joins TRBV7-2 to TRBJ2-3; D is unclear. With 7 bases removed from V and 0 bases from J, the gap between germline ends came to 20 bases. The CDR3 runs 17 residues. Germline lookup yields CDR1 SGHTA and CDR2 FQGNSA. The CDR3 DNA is TGTGCCAGCACTAGAAGGGCAGCGTCGTCTAGCACAGATACGCAGTATTTT. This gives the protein CASTRRAASSSTDTQYF.

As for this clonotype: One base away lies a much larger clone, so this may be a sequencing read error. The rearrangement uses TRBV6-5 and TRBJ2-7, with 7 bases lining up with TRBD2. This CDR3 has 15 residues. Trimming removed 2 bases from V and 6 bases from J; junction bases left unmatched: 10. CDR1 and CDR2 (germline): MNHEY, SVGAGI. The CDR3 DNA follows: TGTGCCAGCAGTTACCTTTTGGCGGGAGCCTTCGAGCAGTACTTC. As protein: CASSYLLAGAFEQYF.

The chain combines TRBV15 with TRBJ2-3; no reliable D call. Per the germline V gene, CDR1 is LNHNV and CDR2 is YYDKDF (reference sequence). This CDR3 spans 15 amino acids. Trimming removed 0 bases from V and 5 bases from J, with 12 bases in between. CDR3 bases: TGTGCCACCAGCAGAGATGTAGTCACGATAGATACGCAGTATTTT. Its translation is CATSRDVVTIDTQYF. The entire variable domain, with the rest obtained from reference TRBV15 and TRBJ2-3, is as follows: DAMVIQNPRYQVTQFGKPVTLSCSQTLNHNVMYWYQQKSSQAPKLLFHYYDKDFNNEADTPDNFQSRRPNTSFCFLDIRSPGLGDTAMYLCATSRDVVTIDTQYFGPGTRLTVL.

CDR3 sequence: CSARRVRTGGGEQFF. CDR3 bases: TGCAGTGCTAGAAGAGTGCGGACGGGAGGGGGTGAGCAGTTCTTC. The chain has TRBV20-1 and TRBJ2-1, with 8 bases aligning to TRBD2. Germline V CDR1 and CDR2: DFQATT, SNEGSKA (reference sequence). This CDR3 is 15 amino acids long. Trimming removed 2 bases from V and 9 bases from J; junction bases left unmatched: 12.

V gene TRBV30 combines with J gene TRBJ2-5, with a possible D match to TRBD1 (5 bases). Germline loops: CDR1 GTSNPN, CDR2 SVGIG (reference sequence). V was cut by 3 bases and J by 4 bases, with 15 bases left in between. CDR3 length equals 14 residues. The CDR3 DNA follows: TGTGCCTGGAGCGTAATAGGGGTTATAGAGACCCAGTACTTC. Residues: CAWSVIGVIETQYF.

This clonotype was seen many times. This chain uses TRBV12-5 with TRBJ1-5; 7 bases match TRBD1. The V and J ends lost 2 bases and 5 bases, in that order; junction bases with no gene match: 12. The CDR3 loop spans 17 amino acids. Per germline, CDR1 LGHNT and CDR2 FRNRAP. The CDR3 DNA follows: TGTGCTAGTGGTTTGCCCCCCTCGACAGGGCGGCATCAGCCCCAGCATTTT. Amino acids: CASGLPPSTGRHQPQHF.

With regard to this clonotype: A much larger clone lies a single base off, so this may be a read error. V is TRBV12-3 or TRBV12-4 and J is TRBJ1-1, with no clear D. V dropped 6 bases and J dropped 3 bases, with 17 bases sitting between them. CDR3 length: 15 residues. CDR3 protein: CASSRSGTMYTEAFF. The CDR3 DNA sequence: TGTGCCAGCAGCCGCTCCGGCACTATGTACACTGAAGCTTTCTTT.

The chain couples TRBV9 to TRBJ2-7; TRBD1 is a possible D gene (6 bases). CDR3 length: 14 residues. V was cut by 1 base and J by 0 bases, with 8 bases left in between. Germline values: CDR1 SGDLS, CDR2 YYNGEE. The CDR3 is CASSVTGSSYEQYF. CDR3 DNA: TGTGCCAGCAGCGTAACAGGGTCCTCCTACGAGCAGTACTTC.

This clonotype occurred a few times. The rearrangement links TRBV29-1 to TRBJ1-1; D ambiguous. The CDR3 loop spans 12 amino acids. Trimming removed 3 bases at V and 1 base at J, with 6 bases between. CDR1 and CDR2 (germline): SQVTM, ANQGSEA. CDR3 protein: CSVEVANTEAFF. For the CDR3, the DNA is TGCAGCGTTGAGGTGGCGAACACTGAAGCTTTCTTT.

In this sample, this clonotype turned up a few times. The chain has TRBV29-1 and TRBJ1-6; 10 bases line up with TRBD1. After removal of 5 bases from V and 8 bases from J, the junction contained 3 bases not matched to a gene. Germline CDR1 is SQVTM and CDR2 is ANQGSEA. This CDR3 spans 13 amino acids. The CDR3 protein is CSVRGTGDSPLHF. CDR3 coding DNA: TGCAGCGTTCGCGGGACAGGGGATTCACCCCTCCACTTT.

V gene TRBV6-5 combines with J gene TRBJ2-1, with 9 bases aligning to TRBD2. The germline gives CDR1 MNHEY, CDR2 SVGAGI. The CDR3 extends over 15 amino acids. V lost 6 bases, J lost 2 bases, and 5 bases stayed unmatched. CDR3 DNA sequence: TGTGCCAGCAGAGACTCTAGCGGGGCCTACAATGAGCAGTTCTTC. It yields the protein CASRDSSGAYNEQFF.

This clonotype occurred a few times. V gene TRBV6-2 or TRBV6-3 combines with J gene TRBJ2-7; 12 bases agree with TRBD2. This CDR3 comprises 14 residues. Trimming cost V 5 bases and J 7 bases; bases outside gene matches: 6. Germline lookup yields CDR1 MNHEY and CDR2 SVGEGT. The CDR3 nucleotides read TGTGCCAGCAGTCGACCGGGACTAGCGGGTGAGCAGTACTTC. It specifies CASSRPGLAGEQYF.

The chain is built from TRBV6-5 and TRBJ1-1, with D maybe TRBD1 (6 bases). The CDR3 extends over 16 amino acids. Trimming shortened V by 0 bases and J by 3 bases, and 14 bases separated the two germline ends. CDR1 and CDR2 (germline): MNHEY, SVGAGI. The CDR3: CASSYSGGGAYTEAFF. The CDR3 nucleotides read TGTGCCAGCAGTTACTCAGGGGGGGGGGCATACACTGAAGCTTTCTTT.

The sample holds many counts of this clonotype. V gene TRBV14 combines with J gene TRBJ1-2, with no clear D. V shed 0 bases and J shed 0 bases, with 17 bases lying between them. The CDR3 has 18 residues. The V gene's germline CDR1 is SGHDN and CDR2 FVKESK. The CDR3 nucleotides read TGTGCCAGCAGCCAAGATTGGACGGCTACTGAAGCTAACTATGGCTACACCTTC. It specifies CASSQDWTATEANYGYTF.